The next 7 T cell receptor beta chains were all read from a single sample in a study of cytomegalovirus exposure and HLA in healthy donors. This PCR relied on a set of 60 Vbeta primers and 13 Jbeta primers. Method: immunoSEQ multiplex PCR; TCRdb's copy keeps in-frame clones and lacks some. The sample contains roughly 140,000 clones, around 80% of which appear only once. Sequencing was done on a sample of PBMCs. All receptors come from a man in his forties in good health and CMV-seropositive.

Only a few counts were recorded for this clone. The chain recombines TRBV30 with TRBJ2-5; no firm D call. The assigned J gene may be wrong: the sequence end matches TRBJ2-7 better. Germline assignment: CDR1 GTSNPN and CDR2 SVGIG (reference sequence). The CDR3 runs to 13 residues. CDR3 region: CAWSVVISYEQYF. CDR3 sequence (DNA): TGTGCCTGGAGTGTGGTCATATCCTACGAGCAGTACTTC.

This chain links TRBV6-1 with TRBJ2-6; 7 bases are shared with TRBD1. CDR1 is MNHNS and CDR2 is SASEGT in the germline V gene. The V segment lost 10 bases and the J segment 4 bases; nucleotides outside the gene matches: 10. The CDR3 extends over 15 amino acids. The DNA for the CDR3 is TGTGCCACCTCGGAACAGGGGTTAGGGGCCAACGTCCTGACTTTC. This translates into CATSEQGLGANVLTF.

The gene calls are TRBV4-1 and TRBJ2-1; 7 bases fit TRBD2. CDR3 length: 15 amino acids. The V and J ends lost 2 bases and 5 bases, in that order; junction bases with no gene match: 6. CDR1 is MGHRA, CDR2 YSYEKL, per germline. The CDR3 nucleotides read TGCGCCAGCAGCCAATATCTAGCGGCCCACAATGAGCAGTTCTTC. Its protein product is CASSQYLAAHNEQFF.

The chain carries TRBV5-4 and TRBJ2-1; 7 positions agree with TRBD2. The CDR3 contains 14 residues. Germline trimming cut 3 bases from V and 9 bases from J; bases unmatched to any gene: 9. Looked up from germline, CDR1 is SGHNT and CDR2 is YYREEE (reference sequence). CDR3 region: CASSWRTSGLEQFF. CDR3 nucleotides: TGTGCCAGCAGCTGGAGGACTAGTGGCCTTGAGCAGTTCTTC.

The chain combines TRBV2 with TRBJ2-1; TRBD2 aligns across 14 bases. The CDR3 runs to 15 residues. V dropped 6 bases and J dropped 4; count of bases not matched to a gene: 2. CDR1 and CDR2 from the germline V gene are SNHLY and FYNNEI. CDR3 in DNA: TGTGCCAGCAGAGGGACTAGCGGGAGTTACAATGAGCAGTTCTTC. It codes for CASRGTSGSYNEQFF.

This clone was detected a few times. The J gene is TRBJ1-5, the V gene TRBV5-1; D is undetermined. The CDR3 consists of 14 residues. Germline-derived CDR1 and CDR2 are SGHRS and YFSETQ. Trimming pared 3 bases from V and 4 bases from J, leaving 11 bases between. The CDR3 is CASSYGGLNQPQHF. CDR3 nucleotide sequence: TGCGCCAGCAGCTATGGAGGGTTGAATCAGCCCCAGCATTTT.

The rearrangement links TRBV7-3 to TRBJ2-1; TRBD2 agrees at 10 bases. V was pared by 0 bases and J by 7 bases, with 3 bases of the junction left unmatched. The germline V gene encodes CDR1 SGHTA and CDR2 FQGTGA. The CDR3 has 15 residues. The CDR3 loop is CASSLTSGRYNEQFF. CDR3 DNA: TGTGCCAGCAGCTTAACTAGCGGGAGGTATAATGAGCAGTTCTTC.